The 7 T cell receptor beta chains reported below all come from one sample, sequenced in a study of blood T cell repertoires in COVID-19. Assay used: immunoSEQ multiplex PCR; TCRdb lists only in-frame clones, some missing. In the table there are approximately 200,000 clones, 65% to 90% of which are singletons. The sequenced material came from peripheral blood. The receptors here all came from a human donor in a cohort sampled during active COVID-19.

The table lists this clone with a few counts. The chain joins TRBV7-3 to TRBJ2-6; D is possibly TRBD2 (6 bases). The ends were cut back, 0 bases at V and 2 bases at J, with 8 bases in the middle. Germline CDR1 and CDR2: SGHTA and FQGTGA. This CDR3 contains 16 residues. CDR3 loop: CASSLTGGAGANVLTF. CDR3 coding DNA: TGTGCCAGCAGCTTAACGGGCGGGGCTGGGGCCAACGTCCTGACTTTC.

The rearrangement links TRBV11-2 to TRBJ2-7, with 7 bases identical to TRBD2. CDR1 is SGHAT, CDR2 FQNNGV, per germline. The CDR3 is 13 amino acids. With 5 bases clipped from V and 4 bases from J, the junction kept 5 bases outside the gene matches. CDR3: CASSRDYRYEQYF. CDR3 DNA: TGTGCCAGCAGCCGGGACTATCGATACGAGCAGTACTTC.

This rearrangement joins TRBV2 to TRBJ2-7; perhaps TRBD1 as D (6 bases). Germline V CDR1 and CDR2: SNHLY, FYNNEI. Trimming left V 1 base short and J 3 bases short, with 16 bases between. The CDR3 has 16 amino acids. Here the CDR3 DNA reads TGTGCCAGCAGTGAAGTAGAGGTAAGGACAGTCTACGAGCAGTACTTC. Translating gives CASSEVEVRTVYEQYF.

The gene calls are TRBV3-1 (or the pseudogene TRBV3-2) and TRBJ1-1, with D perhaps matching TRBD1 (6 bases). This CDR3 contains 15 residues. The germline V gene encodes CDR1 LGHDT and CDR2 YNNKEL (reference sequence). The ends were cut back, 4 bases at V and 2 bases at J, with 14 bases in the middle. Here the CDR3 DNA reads TGTGCCAGCAGCCTTCCTGGACAGTCTAACACTGAAGCTTTCTTT. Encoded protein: CASSLPGQSNTEAFF.

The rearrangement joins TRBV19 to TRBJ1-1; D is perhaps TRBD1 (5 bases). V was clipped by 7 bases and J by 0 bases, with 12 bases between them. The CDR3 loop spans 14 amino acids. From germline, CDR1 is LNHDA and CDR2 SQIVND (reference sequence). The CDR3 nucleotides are TGTGCCAGTAAGGCGGGACGGATGAACACTGAAGCTTTCTTT. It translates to CASKAGRMNTEAFF.

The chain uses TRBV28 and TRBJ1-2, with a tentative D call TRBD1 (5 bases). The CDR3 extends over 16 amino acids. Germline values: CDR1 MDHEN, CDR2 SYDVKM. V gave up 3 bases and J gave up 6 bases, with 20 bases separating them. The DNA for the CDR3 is TGTGCCAGCAGTTTTTCTCCCCCGGACAAGGGGCATGGCTACACCTTC. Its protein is CASSFSPPDKGHGYTF.

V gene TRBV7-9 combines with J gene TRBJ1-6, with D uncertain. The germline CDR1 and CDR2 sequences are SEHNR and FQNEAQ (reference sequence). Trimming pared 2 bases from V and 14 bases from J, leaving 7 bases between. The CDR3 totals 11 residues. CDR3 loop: CASSLMGALHF. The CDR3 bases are TGTGCCAGCAGCTTAATGGGAGCCCTCCACTTT.